Each of the 3 T cell receptor beta chains below was sequenced from the same sample in a study of blood T cell repertoires in COVID-19. Sequencing used immunoSEQ multiplex PCR; TCRdb keeps in-frame clones, though not all of them. The sample carries approximately 200,000 clones, more than 75% recorded once. The specimen sequenced was peripheral blood. These receptors were taken from a man aged 35 to 55 with acute or convalescent COVID-19.

The chain links TRBV6-5 to TRBJ2-5, with 10 bases that match TRBD2. The CDR3 has 15 residues. V was pared by 7 bases and J by 3 bases, with 8 bases of the junction left unmatched. Germline loops: CDR1 MNHEY, CDR2 SVGAGI. This CDR3 reads CASTWTSGNKETQYF. The CDR3 DNA reads TGTGCCAGCACCTGGACTAGCGGAAATAAAGAGACCCAGTACTTC.

J is TRBJ2-3 and V is TRBV7-2; D may be TRBD2 (7 bases). Trimming pared 4 bases from V and 4 bases from J, leaving 21 bases between. This CDR3 comprises 17 residues. Germline CDR1 and CDR2: SGHTA and FQGNSA. CDR3 nucleotide sequence: TGTGCCAGCAGCTCGAGCCGCCAGAGGGGGGGCGCAGATACGCAGTATTTT. It translates to CASSSSRQRGGADTQYF.

CDR3 nucleotides: TGCGCCAGCAGCTACGACAGGTATCAGCCCCAGCATTTT. Residues: CASSYDRYQPQHF. The chain employs TRBV5-1 and TRBJ1-5; possible D gene TRBD1, 6 bases. This CDR3 region has 13 residues. Germline CDR1 reads SGHRS; CDR2 reads YFSETQ. V was pared by 3 bases and J by 5 bases, with 9 bases between.